The 21 T cell receptor beta chains given below trace back to one sample, sequenced in a study of blood T cell repertoires in COVID-19. Repertoires were generated with immunoSEQ multiplex PCR, while TCRdb's copy carries only in-frame clones and drops some. This sample yields around 45,000 clones, of which about 83% are seen a single time; 7.5% to 9.5% belongs to the top ten. The specimen sequenced was peripheral blood. These TCRs come from a man aged 80 or over in a cohort sampled during active COVID-19.

CDR3 region: CASSSGTGGGQETQYF. The CDR3 DNA reads as TGTGCCAGCAGCTCGGGGACAGGGGGCGGGCAAGAGACCCAGTACTTC. V usage is TRBV7-2 and J usage is TRBJ2-5; 12 bases map to TRBD1. V shed 4 bases, J shed 2 bases, and the junction held 5 bases outside the gene matches. Germline assignment: CDR1 SGHTA and CDR2 FQGNSA. The CDR3 is made up of 16 amino acids.

The chain couples TRBV6-6 to TRBJ2-1, with D possibly being TRBD1 (5 bases). V lost 6 bases and J 8 bases, leaving 14 bases between the germline ends. CDR1 is MNHNY, CDR2 SVGAGI, per germline (reference sequence). This CDR3 comprises 13 residues. CDR3 residues: CASRGRRLDEQFF. In nucleotides, the CDR3 is TGTGCCAGCAGGGGGCGGCGACTCGATGAGCAGTTCTTC.

The chain uses TRBV15 and TRBJ2-3; D is unclear. Trimming took off 5 bases at V and 0 bases at J, with 9 bases between the two ends. The CDR3 contains 14 residues. The germline gives CDR1 LNHNV, CDR2 YYDKDF (reference sequence). The CDR3 is CATSRVTSTDTQYF. The CDR3 DNA reads TGTGCCACCAGCCGTGTAACTAGCACAGATACGCAGTATTTT.

This clone was seen a handful of times. V is TRBV30 and J is TRBJ1-2, with 8 bases that match TRBD1. The V gene's germline CDR1 is GTSNPN and CDR2 SVGIG (reference sequence). Trimming removed 4 bases from V and 6 bases from J; junction bases left unmatched: 10. CDR3 length: 14 residues. CDR3 coding DNA: TGTGCCTGGAAACGGGGCAGGGGGCTACATGGCTACACCTTC. Its translation: CAWKRGRGLHGYTF.

This chain links TRBV19 with TRBJ1-5, with 7 bases identical to TRBD1. V lost 2 bases and J lost 6; bases outside the gene matches: 7. This CDR3 comprises 15 residues. Per the germline V gene, CDR1 is LNHDA and CDR2 is SQIVND (reference sequence). In DNA form, the CDR3 reads TGTGCCAGTAGTATAATAGGGGGCGCGGGTCAGCCCCAGCATTTT. As protein: CASSIIGGAGQPQHF.

V is TRBV6-7 and J is TRBJ2-5; D possibly corresponds to TRBD2 (5 bases). TRBV6-7 is assigned to the ORF class and has an uncertain function. This CDR3 is built from 15 residues. V shed 6 bases and J shed 2 bases, with 16 bases lying between them. CDR3: CASRFGRVGQETQYF. The CDR3 DNA reads TGTGCCAGCAGGTTTGGGCGGGTAGGGCAAGAGACCCAGTACTTC.

This clone was seen a handful of times. V is TRBV18 and J is TRBJ2-7; tentative D call: TRBD1 (6 bases). The CDR3 runs to 14 residues. Looked up from germline, CDR1 is KGHSH and CDR2 is LQKENI. The V gene lost 4 bases and the J gene lost 6 bases, with 16 bases spanning the gap. In DNA, the CDR3 is TGTGCCAGCTCACTAGTGGACAGCGCCGGCGAGCAGTACTTC. Translated, it gives CASSLVDSAGEQYF. The whole variable domain, filled in from reference TRBV18 and TRBJ2-7, reads NAGVMQNPRHLVRRRGQEARLRCSPMKGHSHVYWYRQLPEEGLKFMVYLQKENIIDESGMPKERFSAEFPKEGPSILRIQQVVRGDSAAYFCASSLVDSAGEQYFGPGTRLTVT.

This clone was recorded once. The chain uses TRBV12-3 or TRBV12-4 and TRBJ1-6; possibly TRBD1 for D (5 bases). Trimming cost V 4 bases and J 9 bases, with 7 bases left between them. This CDR3 region has 12 residues. The CDR3, as DNA: TGTGCCAGCAGTTCAGGGTCTTCACCCCTCCACTTT. Translated, it gives CASSSGSSPLHF.

The chain recombines TRBV10-3 with TRBJ1-2; possibly TRBD1 for D (6 bases). The CDR3 is 15 residues long. Germline-derived CDR1 and CDR2 are ENHRY and SYGVKD. V lost 10 bases, J lost 8 bases, and 26 bases lay in between. CDR3 in amino acids: CATQASKGGGVGYTF. CDR3 in DNA: TGTGCCACCCAGGCATCGAAAGGGGGTGGAGTAGGCTACACCTTC.

The rearrangement links TRBV9 to TRBJ2-6; a weak D match, TRBD2 (6 bases). The CDR3 covers 15 residues. From germline, CDR1 is SGDLS and CDR2 YYNGEE. V was pared by 0 bases and J by 2 bases, with 6 bases between. The CDR3, as DNA: TGTGCCAGCAGCGTAGCGGGGGCTGGGGCCAACGTCCTGACTTTC. As protein: CASSVAGAGANVLTF.

The CDR3 region is CASSPRLGQGSNTGELFF. CDR3 coding DNA: TGTGCCAGCTCACCACGGTTAGGACAGGGATCGAACACCGGGGAGCTGTTTTTT. This chain uses TRBV18 with TRBJ2-2; 8 bases are a match to TRBD1. The CDR3 consists of 18 residues. The junction had 7 bases not matched to a gene; V was cut back by 1 base and J by 0 bases. Germline CDR1 KGHSH, CDR2 LQKENI. Looking up the rest from reference TRBV18 and TRBJ2-2 gives the full variable domain: NAGVMQNPRHLVRRRGQEARLRCSPMKGHSHVYWYRQLPEEGLKFMVYLQKENIIDESGMPKERFSAEFPKEGPSILRIQQVVRGDSAAYFCASSPRLGQGSNTGELFFGEGSRLTVL.

The rearrangement links TRBV10-3 to TRBJ2-6; possibly TRBD1 for D (6 bases). V lost 4 bases and J 2 bases, leaving 12 bases between the germline ends. Germline V lookup: CDR1 ENHRY, CDR2 SYGVKD. The CDR3 has 16 amino acids. CDR3 loop: CAISVDSVPGANVLTF. CDR3 sequence (DNA): TGTGCCATCAGTGTGGACAGTGTTCCTGGGGCCAACGTCCTGACTTTC.

V gene TRBV4-2 combines with J gene TRBJ2-5; 12 nucleotides line up with TRBD2. The V gene end was trimmed by 1 base and the J gene end by 1 base; junction bases not matched to a gene: 4. CDR3 length: 17 amino acids. Per the germline V gene, CDR1 is LGHNA and CDR2 is YNFKEQ. CDR3 DNA: TGTGCCAGCAGCCAAGTAGCTAGCGGGGGGGCCCAAGAGACCCAGTACTTC. Translation gives CASSQVASGGAQETQYF.

The chain recombines TRBV5-1 with TRBJ2-3; 10 bases line up with TRBD2. The V gene's germline CDR1 is SGHRS and CDR2 YFSETQ. J was trimmed by 2 bases and V by 1 base; bases with no gene match: 4. This CDR3 spans 16 amino acids. The CDR3 here is CASSLILAGDTDTQYF. CDR3 DNA sequence: TGCGCCAGCAGCTTGATCCTAGCGGGGGACACAGATACGCAGTATTTT. The complete variable domain, with remaining parts taken from reference TRBV5-1 and TRBJ2-3, reads KAGVTQTPRYLIKTRGQQVTLSCSPISGHRSVSWYQQTPGQGLQFLFEYFSETQRNKGNFPGRFSGRQFSNSRSEMNVSTLELGDSALYLCASSLILAGDTDTQYFGPGTRLTVL.

This clone was detected a few times. The chain links TRBV6-5 to TRBJ1-1; D is unclear. V lost 2 bases to trimming and J lost 1 base, with 11 bases between them. Germline values: CDR1 MNHEY, CDR2 SVGAGI. CDR3 size: 15 residues. CDR3 loop: CASSYGGTQNTEAFF. CDR3 nucleotide sequence: TGTGCCAGCAGTTACGGAGGCACACAGAACACTGAAGCTTTCTTT.

J is TRBJ1-1 and V is TRBV10-2; 8 bases agree with TRBD1. Germline V gene lookup returns CDR1 WSHSY and CDR2 SAAADI. The V segment lost 0 bases and the J segment 1 base; nucleotides outside the gene matches: 1. CDR3 length: 15 amino acids. CDR3 nucleotide sequence: TGCGCCAGCAGTGAGTCCGGACAGGGGAACACTGAAGCTTTCTTT. It is translated as CASSESGQGNTEAFF.

This clone was seen just once. The V gene is TRBV6-2 or TRBV6-3, the J gene TRBJ2-7; D is perhaps TRBD1 (6 bases). Trimming shortened V by 6 bases and J by 5 bases, and 14 bases separated the two germline ends. The germline V gene has CDR1 MNHEY and CDR2 SVGEGT. The CDR3 sequence is 13 residues long. CDR3 sequence: CASSPLGQNEQYF. The CDR3 nucleotides read TGTGCCAGCAGCCCCTTAGGACAGAACGAGCAGTACTTC.

The gene calls are TRBV6-4 and TRBJ1-2; TRBD1 aligns across 8 bases. V lost 6 bases, J lost 14 bases, and 17 bases stayed unmatched. The CDR3 loop spans 14 amino acids. Germline-derived CDR1 and CDR2 are MRHNA and SNTAGT. As DNA, the CDR3 is TGTGCCAGCAGACCATCCCCTTTAGGACAGGGAGAAACCTTC. Its translation: CASRPSPLGQGETF.

The rearrangement links TRBV24-1 to TRBJ1-1; no reliable D call. The CDR3 has 13 residues. Trimming left V 7 bases short and J 3 bases short, with 11 bases between. The V gene's germline CDR1 is KGHDR and CDR2 SFDVKD. CDR3 nucleotides: TGTGCCACCAGAGGAGGGTGGGACACTGAAGCTTTCTTT. This sequence encodes CATRGGWDTEAFF.

This clone was counted a single time. The chain is built from TRBV7-2 and TRBJ2-5; 8 bases are a match to TRBD2. Trimming cost V 1 base and J 5 bases; bases outside gene matches: 6. Germline V lookup: CDR1 SGHTA, CDR2 FQGNSA. This CDR3 comprises 15 residues. The CDR3 sequence: CASSLVTGGPETQYF. In DNA form, the CDR3 reads TGTGCCAGCAGCTTAGTTACGGGAGGGCCGGAGACCCAGTACTTC.

The rearrangement links TRBV18 to TRBJ2-3; tentative D call: TRBD1 (6 bases). Germline assignment: CDR1 KGHSH and CDR2 LQKENI. The CDR3 contains 15 residues. The V and J ends lost 1 base and 2 bases respectively, with 10 bases between them. The CDR3 is CASSPRDISTDTQYF. CDR3 bases: TGTGCCAGCTCACCACGGGACATTTCCACAGATACGCAGTATTTT.